The T cell receptor beta chain under discussion was sequenced for a study of blood T cell repertoires in COVID-19. Study background: Sites in the United States, Italy and Spain provided acute and convalescent COVID-19 samples.

The repertoire was sequenced with immunoSEQ multiplex PCR; TCRdb's copy has only in-frame clones and lacks some. The repertoire holds 150,000 or so clones, with about four fifths as singletons. Participant reports of clinical history set cohort assignment. The V segment lost 0 bases and the J segment 3 bases; nucleotides outside the gene matches: 0. The CDR3 is 15 residues long. Germline loops: CDR1 KGHSH, CDR2 LQKENI. The source material was PBMCs or T cells enriched from blood (not recorded which). The chain links TRBV18 to TRBJ2-3, with 10 bases that match TRBD1. The receptor comes from a man aged 55 to 70 who had recovered from COVID-19. In DNA form, the CDR3 reads TGTGCCAGCTCACCACCGGGACAGGGGACAGATACGCAGTATTTT. Protein sequence: CASSPPGQGTDTQYF.